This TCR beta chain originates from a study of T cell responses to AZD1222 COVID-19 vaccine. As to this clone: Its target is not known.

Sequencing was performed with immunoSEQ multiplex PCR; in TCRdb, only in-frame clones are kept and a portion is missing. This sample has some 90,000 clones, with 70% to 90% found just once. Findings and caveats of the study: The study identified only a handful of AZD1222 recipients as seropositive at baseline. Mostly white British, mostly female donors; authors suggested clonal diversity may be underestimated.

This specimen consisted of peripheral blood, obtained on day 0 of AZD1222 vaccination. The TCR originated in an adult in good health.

CDR3 region: CAQKGAEQFF. The CDR3 bases are TGTGCCCAAAAGGGGGCTGAGCAGTTCTTC. V is TRBV30 and J is TRBJ2-1; 7 nucleotides line up with TRBD1. The trim removed 8 bases at V and 9 bases at J, leaving 4 bases unmatched. The CDR3 is 10 residues long. Germline lookup yields CDR1 GTSNPN and CDR2 SVGIG (reference sequence).